One T cell receptor beta chain is described in this entry. Its antigen is still unknown. Base qualities are missing; no much larger clone stands one base away. The record originates from a study of shared T cell receptors in the human thymus (dated by TCRdb to the early 2020s). Notes on the research overall: The study examined how the human thymus generates shared, self-reactive T-cell receptor alpha chains.

Reading from cysteine to phenylalanine, the CDR3 counts 17 amino acids. The only DNA kept is the CDR3, 51 bases in frame from the first base. The germline V gene (reference sequence) gives CDR1 as GTSNPN and CDR2 as SVGIG. Germline trimming: 2 bases from V, 3 bases from J; junction bases outside gene matches: 15. The library was generated by the immunoSEQ multiplex PCR assay. The table was pulled from immuneACCESS by TCRdb, which kept in-frame rearrangements only. Such tables lose some clones; where checked, under half of the loss comes from unresolved V genes, and the rest has no known cause. A total of about 610,000 clones appear in this sample, 88% of them only once. 0.0095% to 0.011% of the sample lies in the top ten. These same data were also listed under a study on human thymus T cells. As the second paper documents: Immunologically healthy infants undergoing open corrective cardiac surgery for congenital heart defects in Finland were used as donors. Thymus tissue was collected as surgical resects that were removed during corrective cardiac surgery. Both the thymic and the peripheral blood repertoires appeared to show biased V and J gene segment usage. Highly overlapping thymic TCR repertoires among unrelated individuals were reported in the related research. The study described the TCR alpha and beta repertoires in about eight infant thymus samples and four matching peripheral blood samples. Donor ages ranged from 7 to 244 days, and the cohort comprised six or seven male and two female infants. Thymocytes were released mechanically from tissue and stored at -70 °C as pellets of about 9-32 million cells. Genomic DNA was extracted from frozen cell pellets with a QIAsymphony instrument. The immunoSEQ multiplex PCR assay was used to amplify the TCRB and TCRAD loci from a standardized amount of quality-controlled genomic DNA. The V(D)J region was spanned by amplicons of a length sufficient to cover the CDR3 and to identify V and J genes. Through the commercial immunoSEQ service, the amplicons were sequenced on an Illumina platform. Primer bias and sequencing errors were corrected as previously described, and TCRAD and TCRB were defined on the basis of the IMGT database. immunoSEQ Analyzer 3.0 and VDJTools were used for repertoire analysis, which covered basic statistics, V/J segment usage, diversity estimates, rarefaction and pairwise overlap. Chao1, ChaoE, Efron-Thisted, Shannon and inverse Simpson indices were used to estimate diversity, which was also estimated on datasets down-sampled to the smallest sample. Repertoire overlap was determined by strict matching of CDR3 nucleotide sequence, V gene and J gene, and Jaccard-based multidimensional scaling clustering was applied. On average, roughly 740,000 unique TCRB clonotypes were obtained from thymus samples, compared with some 84,000 from blood samples.

Sequenced material: thymocytes. The receptor chain draws on TRBV30 and TRBJ2-7, and 8 junction bases match TRBD2. This receptor was identified in a boy less than two years old with a congenital heart defect. Donor details come from another sample of the same person, matched by shared clones. CDR3 region: CAWSTRGRSLFLYEQYF. The DNA reads TGTGCCTGGAGTACTCGCGGGAGGTCCTTATTTCTCTACGAGCAGTACTTC.